This TCR beta chain emerged from a study of T cell repertoires in cytomegalovirus infection. At the level of the study: In public TCR beta signatures, there were indications of both CMV infection and matching HLA type. The study's findings and limits: In two of eight donors, the top clonotype was HLA-C-restricted CMV-specific.

The CDR3 has 13 residues. Germline assignment: CDR1 LNHDA and CDR2 SQIVND (reference sequence). Trimming took off 0 bases at V and 8 bases at J, with 10 bases between the two ends. This clonotype was seen only a few times. Antigen: not known. Using its own MiXCR run on the reads, TCRdb lists one record per CDR3 protein. The sample holds roughly 300,000 distinct CDR3 sequences, 20% to 30% seen once. The TCR comes from a human donor in good health (CMV status not recorded). Some clones in this sample may be carry-over from other donors' samples. J is TRBJ1-1 and V is TRBV19; the D is unclear. The sample comprised PBMCs. The CDR3 coding sequence is TGTGCCAGTAGTATAGATCGGGCAGCAGAAGCTTTCTTT. Its translation is CASSIDRAAEAFF. Full variable domain (remainder filled in from reference TRBV19 and TRBJ1-1): DGGITQSPKYLFRKEGQNVTLSCEQNLNHDAMYWYRQDPGQGLRLIYYSQIVNDFQKGDIAEGYSVSREKKESFPLTVTSAQKNPTAFYLCASSIDRAAEAFFGQGTRLTVV.